This is a list of T cell receptor beta chains from one sample in a study of shared clonotypes between healthy human individuals. Measured with immunoSEQ multiplex PCR; TCRdb has only the in-frame clones, and not every one. The sample lists around 620,000 clones, approximately 95% occurring once. Sequencing was carried out using naive CD8+ T cells sorted from blood. All receptors come from a woman aged 25 to 39 in good health. The CDR3 runs from the conserved cysteine through the conserved F or W. The D gene is left open where the match is weak. Size is stated for part of the rows, as once, few or many counts, or as a class when the clone is expanded.

clone size	D gene	J gene	V gene	CDR3 DNA	CDR3 protein
NA	TRBD2	TRBJ2-7	TRBV4-2	TGTGCCAGCAGCCAGGCTCTAGCGGGAGGAGCCTACGAGCAGTACTTC	CASSQALAGGAYEQYF
NA	TRBD2	TRBJ2-1	TRBV27	TGTGCCAGCAGTTTATTGGGACTAGCCAATGAGCAGTTCTTC	CASSLLGLANEQFF
NA	TRBD2	TRBJ2-7	TRBV5-6	TGTGCCAGCAGCCCGGGACTAGCGGTCTACGAGCAGTACTTC	CASSPGLAVYEQYF
NA	TRBD2	TRBJ2-5	TRBV5-5	TGTGCCAGCAGCCCCGATCTCCTAGCGGCGCAAGAGACCCAGTACTTC	CASSPDLLAAQETQYF
once	TRBD1	TRBJ1-2	TRBV11-2	TGTGCCAGCAGCTGGGACAGGGCCCCAGGAGGTCCCTATGGCTACACCTTC	CASSWDRAPGGPYGYTF
NA	NA	TRBJ2-7	TRBV29-1	TGCAGCGTCTGGGGACACAACTACGAGCAGTACTTC	CSVWGHNYEQYF
NA	NA	TRBJ1-6	TRBV5-4	TGTGCCAGCAGCTTGGAAGGGGATGAGGCCCTCCACTTT	CASSLEGDEALHF
NA	TRBD2	TRBJ2-3	TRBV27	TGTGCCAGCACGGCCGGGACTAGGTCAGATACGCAGTATTTT	CASTAGTRSDTQYF
NA	NA	TRBJ1-1	TRBV14	TGTGCCAGCAGCCAAGAAGCTTGGGGGGGTCCTGAAGCTTTCTTT	CASSQEAWGGPEAFF
NA	NA	TRBJ2-5	TRBV4-2	TGTGCCAGCAGCCAAGGGACAGGGAAGGGGGGGCTTATAGAGACCCAGTACTTC	CASSQGTGKGGLIETQYF
NA	TRBD1	TRBJ2-7	TRBV6-5	TGTGCCAGCAGTTACTACCCGGGACAGGGGGTCTACGAGCAGTACTTC	CASSYYPGQGVYEQYF
NA	NA	TRBJ1-1	TRBV5-1	TGCGCCAGCAGCGCGGGGCCGACAGGTTCGGGCGCTGAAGCTTTCTTT	CASSAGPTGSGAEAFF
NA	TRBD2	TRBJ2-7	TRBV28	TGTGCCAGCAGTCAGGGACTAGCGGGGGAGCAGTACTTC	CASSQGLAGEQYF
NA	NA	TRBJ1-3	TRBV6-5	TGTGCCACCCGAGGGATGGGAAACACCATATATTTT	CATRGMGNTIYF
NA	TRBD1	TRBJ2-3	TRBV28	TGTGCCAGCAGCCGACAGGGTTATGATTGGGATACGCAGTATTTT	CASSRQGYDWDTQYF
NA	TRBD1	TRBJ1-1	TRBV13	TGTGCCAGCAGCTTTTCACAGGGGGCAGCTTTCTTT	CASSFSQGAAFF
NA	NA	TRBJ1-2	TRBV9	TGTGCCAGCAGCGGATGGACAGCCGATCAGTATGGCTACACCTTC	CASSGWTADQYGYTF
NA	NA	TRBJ1-1	TRBV19	TGTGCCAGTAGTATAGGGGGAACGAACACTGAAGCTTTCTTT	CASSIGGTNTEAFF
NA	TRBD2	TRBJ2-7	TRBV7-2	TGTGCCAGCAGACCTAGCGGGAGCTCCTACGAGCAGTACTTC	CASRPSGSSYEQYF
NA	NA	TRBJ1-1	TRBV7-9	TGTGCCAGCAGCTCCCCACCTGGGGGGATTGAAGCTTTCTTT	CASSSPPGGIEAFF
NA	TRBD1	TRBJ1-2	TRBV5-4	TGTGCCAGCAGCTCCGGACAGGGGCATGGAGGCTACACCTTC	CASSSGQGHGGYTF
once	NA	TRBJ1-1	TRBV6-1	TGTGCCACCACCCCGTTCGGGGGTAGGACTGAAGCTTTCTTT	CATTPFGGRTEAFF
NA	TRBD2	TRBJ2-7	TRBV7-8	TGTGCCAGCAGCTTAGAGCCAGCGGGAGAGGACGAGCAGTACTTC	CASSLEPAGEDEQYF
NA	NA	TRBJ2-1	TRBV11-2	TGTGCCAGCAGTTCTAGAGAGAACAATGAGCAGTTCTTC	CASSSRENNEQFF
NA	NA	TRBJ2-2	TRBV13	TGTGCCAGCACCCTAGAGGGGGGGAACACCGGGGAGCTGTTTTTT	CASTLEGGNTGELFF
once	NA	TRBJ2-7	TRBV2	TGTGCCCGAGTGGACAGAAACTACGAGCAGTACTTC	CARVDRNYEQYF
once	TRBD1	TRBJ2-2	TRBV2	TGTGCCAGCATACCGGGACAGGGAACCGGGGAGCTGTTTTTT	CASIPGQGTGELFF
NA	NA	TRBJ2-1	TRBV11-2	TGTGCCAGCAGCTTAGTCCTAGCAGAGCAGTTCTTC	CASSLVLAEQFF
NA	TRBD2	TRBJ2-1	TRBV28	TGTGCCAGCAGTTTTGGTTGGACTAGCGGAAACTTATACAATGAGCAGTTCTTC	CASSFGWTSGNLYNEQFF
NA	NA	TRBJ2-7	TRBV10-3	TGTGCCATCAGTGAGAGTATAGGGGGAGTAACCTACGAGCAGTACTTC	CAISESIGGVTYEQYF
NA	NA	TRBJ2-7	TRBV21-1	TGTGCCAGCAGCAAAGCGAGACTGGGACAGGGGGCGGACGAGCAGTACTTC	CASSKARLGQGADEQYF
NA	NA	TRBJ1-5	TRBV27	TGTGCCAGCAGTGCCTTCGGGGGTTCTCAGCCCCAGCATTTT	CASSAFGGSQPQHF
few	NA	TRBJ1-3	TRBV28	TGTGCCAGCAGTCGTAACACCATATATTTT	CASSRNTIYF
once	NA	TRBJ1-1	TRBV21-1	TGTGCCAGCAGCAATTCGGCAGGGCAATTGAACACTGAAGCTTTCTTT	CASSNSAGQLNTEAFF
NA	NA	TRBJ2-3	TRBV7-8	TGTGCCAGCAGCCTAGAGGCAGGCTTGGCAACAGATACGCAGTATTTT	CASSLEAGLATDTQYF
NA	NA	TRBJ2-2	TRBV4-1	TGCGCCAGCAGCCAACAAGGATCGAGACCCACCGGGGAGCTGTTTTTT	CASSQQGSRPTGELFF
NA	NA	TRBJ1-5	TRBV7-2	TGTGCCAGCAGCTTAGGGTACAATCAGCCCCAGCATTTT	CASSLGYNQPQHF
once	TRBD1	TRBJ1-5	TRBV19	TGTGCCAGTATTTCAGGGGGTAGCAATCAGCCCCAGCATTTT	CASISGGSNQPQHF
NA	TRBD2	TRBJ2-1	TRBV13	TGTGCCAGCAGCTTAGATGCGGGAGCTTTTTACAATGAGCAGTTCTTC	CASSLDAGAFYNEQFF
NA	NA	TRBJ1-5	TRBV30	TGTGCCTGGAGTGTATTCGGGGAGGGATGGACCCAGCATTTT	CAWSVFGEGWTQHF